This T cell receptor beta chain was identified during a study of blood T cell repertoires in COVID-19. The V end was cut by 2 bases, the J end by 0 bases, with 4 bases between. Germline V gene lookup returns CDR1 MNHNS and CDR2 SASEGT. The CDR3 runs 14 residues. TCRdb's copy holds only in-frame clones and misses some; the assay was immunoSEQ multiplex PCR. Of about 130,000 clones listed, about 80% are singletons. The chain employs TRBV6-1 and TRBJ1-4; D not resolved. This TCR was recovered from a woman aged 45 to 65 with acute or convalescent COVID-19. The sequencing sample was made of peripheral blood. The CDR3 region has the DNA TGTGCCAGCAGTGAACAGGCAACTAATGAAAAACTGTTTTTT. Its protein product is CASSEQATNEKLFF.